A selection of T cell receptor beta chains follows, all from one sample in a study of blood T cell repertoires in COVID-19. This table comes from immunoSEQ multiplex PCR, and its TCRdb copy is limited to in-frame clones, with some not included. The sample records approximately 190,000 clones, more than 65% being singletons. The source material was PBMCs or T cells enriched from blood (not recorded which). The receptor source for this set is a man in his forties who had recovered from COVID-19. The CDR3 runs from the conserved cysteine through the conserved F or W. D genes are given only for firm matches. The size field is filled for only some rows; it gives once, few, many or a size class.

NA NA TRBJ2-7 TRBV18 CASSPVSVSVRGEQYF TGTGCCAGCTCACCCGTATCGGTTTCAGTTCGGGGCGAGCAGTACTTC
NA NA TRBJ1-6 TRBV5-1 CASSVGQTYNSPLHF TGCGCCAGCAGCGTAGGACAGACTTATAATTCACCCCTCCACTTT
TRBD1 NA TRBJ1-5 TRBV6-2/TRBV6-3 CASSAWRPGQGGYSNQPQHF TGTGCCAGCAGCGCTTGGCGACCGGGACAGGGGGGGTATAGCAATCAGCCCCAGCATTTT
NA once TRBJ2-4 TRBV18 CASSPQSVKRDKNIQYF TGTGCCAGCTCACCACAATCCGTCAAGAGGGACAAAAACATTCAGTACTTC
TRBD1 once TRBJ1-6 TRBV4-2 CASSGRTGPNSPLHF TGTGCCAGCAGCGGCCGGACAGGGCCTAATTCACCCCTCCACTTT
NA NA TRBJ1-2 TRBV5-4 CASSVGQGSNYGYTF TGTGCCAGCAGCGTGGGGCAGGGGTCTAACTATGGCTACACCTTC
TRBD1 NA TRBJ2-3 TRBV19 CASSPHRDRVQNTQYF TGTGCCAGTAGCCCTCATAGGGACAGGGTACAAAATACGCAGTATTTT
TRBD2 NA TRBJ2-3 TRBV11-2 CASSLELLGGAGRTDTQYF TGTGCCAGCAGCTTAGAACTTCTGGGGGGAGCGGGGAGGACAGATACGCAGTATTTT
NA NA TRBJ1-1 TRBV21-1 CASSKWEGHPNTEAFF TGTGCCAGCAGCAAATGGGAGGGACATCCGAACACTGAAGCTTTCTTT
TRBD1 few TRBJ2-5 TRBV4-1 CASSQAAGGRETQYF TGCGCCAGCAGCCAAGCTGCAGGGGGCAGAGAGACCCAGTACTTC
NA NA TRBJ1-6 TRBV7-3 CASSLTGGKTNSPLHF TGTGCCAGCAGCTTAACGGGGGGGAAAACGAATTCACCCCTCCACTTT
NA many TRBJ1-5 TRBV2 CASSESMGAGQPQHF TGTGCCAGCAGTGAAAGCATGGGGGCCGGTCAGCCCCAGCATTTT
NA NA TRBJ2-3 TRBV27 CASRRGGPPDTQYF TGTGCCAGCAGGAGGGGGGGGCCACCAGATACGCAGTATTTT
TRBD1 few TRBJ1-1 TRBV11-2 CASARTGTMNTEAFF TGTGCCAGCGCACGGACAGGGACCATGAACACTGAAGCTTTCTTT
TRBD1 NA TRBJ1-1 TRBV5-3 CARSLALRQGAHTEAFF TGTGCCAGAAGCTTGGCCCTTCGACAGGGGGCCCACACTGAAGCTTTCTTT
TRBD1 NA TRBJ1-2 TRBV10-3 CATAATGRDNYGYTF TGTGCCACCGCGGCGACAGGGAGAGATAACTATGGCTACACCTTC
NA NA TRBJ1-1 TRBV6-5 CASSSGGRGAFF TGTGCCAGCAGTTCCGGGGGTCGAGGAGCTTTCTTT
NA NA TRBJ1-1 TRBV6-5 CASSYHGGRTEAFF TGTGCCAGCAGTTACCACGGGGGGAGAACTGAAGCTTTCTTT
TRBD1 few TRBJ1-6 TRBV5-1 CASWDPGQLNSPLHF TGCGCCAGCTGGGACCCGGGACAGCTTAATTCACCCCTCCACTTT
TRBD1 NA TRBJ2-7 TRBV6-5 CASTKNRGFYEQYF TGTGCCAGCACTAAGAACAGGGGATTCTACGAGCAGTACTTC
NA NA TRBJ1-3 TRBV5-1 CASSPDSGNTIYF TGCGCCAGCAGCCCAGACAGCGGAAACACCATATATTTT
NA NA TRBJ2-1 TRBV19 CASSIAGVVYNEQFF TGTGCCAGTAGTATAGCGGGGGTCGTCTACAATGAGCAGTTCTTC
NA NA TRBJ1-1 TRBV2 CASTAGLNTEAFF TGTGCCAGCACGGCAGGGTTGAACACTGAAGCTTTCTTT
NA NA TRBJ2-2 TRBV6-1 CASSEARFYTGELFF TGTGCCAGCAGTGAAGCGCGGTTCTACACCGGGGAGCTGTTTTTT
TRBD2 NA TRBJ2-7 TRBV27 CASSLGRAYEQYF TGTGCCAGCAGTTTAGGGAGGGCCTACGAGCAGTACTTC
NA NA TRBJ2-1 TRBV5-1 CASSLVQTYNEQFF TGCGCCAGCAGCTTGGTACAGACGTACAATGAGCAGTTCTTC
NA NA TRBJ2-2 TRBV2 CASKDRDSTGELFF TGTGCCAGCAAAGACAGGGACTCAACCGGGGAGCTGTTTTTT
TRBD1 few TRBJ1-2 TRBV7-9 CASSSTVSQGADNYGYTF TGTGCCAGCAGCTCGACAGTTTCGCAGGGGGCGGACAACTATGGCTACACCTTC
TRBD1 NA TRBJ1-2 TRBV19 CASSPTGTGGYGYTF TGTGCCAGTAGTCCGACCGGGACAGGGGGCTATGGCTACACCTTC
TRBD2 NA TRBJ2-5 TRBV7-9 CASSRGTSGLQETQYF TGTGCCAGCAGCCGAGGGACTAGCGGGTTACAAGAGACCCAGTACTTC
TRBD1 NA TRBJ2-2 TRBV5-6 CASSPGQFSGELFF TGTGCCAGCAGCCCGGGACAGTTTTCCGGGGAGCTGTTTTTT
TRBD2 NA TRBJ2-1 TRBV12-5 CASGLAGGSYNEQFF TGTGCTAGTGGTTTGGCGGGGGGGAGCTACAATGAGCAGTTCTTC
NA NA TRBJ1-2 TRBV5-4 CASSFPGGSGYTF TGTGCCAGCAGCTTTCCGGGGGGTAGTGGCTACACCTTC
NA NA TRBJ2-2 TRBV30 CAWSRGTRLNTGELFF TGTGCCTGGAGTCGTGGGACACGCTTAAACACCGGGGAGCTGTTTTTT
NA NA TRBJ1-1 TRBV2 CASSGGTPPLLNTEAFF TGTGCCAGCAGTGGCGGGACCCCACCTCTCTTGAACACTGAAGCTTTCTTT